The clone carrying this T cell receptor beta chain was seen many times. Trimming took off 5 bases at V and 7 bases at J, with 18 bases between the two ends. The CDR3 extends over 14 amino acids. Germline values: CDR1 SQVTM, CDR2 ANQGSEA. Per the original methods: Using reference gene primer amplification, nucleated cell counts were estimated. This table comes from immunoSEQ multiplex PCR, and its TCRdb copy is limited to in-frame clones, with some not included. V and J calls and clone size are those listed in that table; D and trimming were worked out from the DNA. This table holds 250,000 to 350,000 clones, approximately 86% found once. These data come from a study of blood T cell repertoires in COVID-19. Study at large: The analysed material was cDNA or gDNA that came from T cells, B-cell-depleted T cells, or PBMCs.

The clonotype comes from a woman aged 30 to 39 who had recovered from COVID-19. Material: peripheral blood. This chain joins TRBV29-1 and TRBJ2-1; D may be TRBD1 (6 bases). CDR3 sequence (DNA): TGCAGCGTTCCCCCAGGGGCCACACTAAATGAGCAGTTCTTC. It is translated as CSVPPGATLNEQFF.